The 27 T cell receptor beta chains below all came from one sample that was sequenced in a study of cytomegalovirus exposure and HLA in healthy donors. Sequenced by immunoSEQ multiplex PCR; TCRdb stores in-frame clones only, minus some. The sample records 120,000 to 150,000 clones, just over 90% being singletons. The source material was PBMCs. Every receptor here comes from a man between 18 and 35 years old in good health and CMV-seronegative.

This clone was found once. The chain couples TRBV11-2 to TRBJ1-2, with D unresolved. Germline CDR1 SGHAT, CDR2 FQNNGV. CDR3 length: 12 residues. V lost 5 bases and J 6 bases, leaving 10 bases between the germline ends. The CDR3 region has the DNA TGTGCCAGCAGCCACCGGTCCCATGGCTACACCTTC. Residues: CASSHRSHGYTF.

This clone is a singleton in its sample. The J gene is TRBJ2-3, the V gene TRBV6-5; D gene unclear. The CDR3 has 14 residues. V lost 6 bases, J lost 5 bases, and 15 bases lay in between. Germline V gene data show CDR1 as MNHEY and CDR2 as SVGAGI. The CDR3 DNA reads TGTGCCAGCAGGAAAAGGCGCGGTCTAGATACGCAGTATTTT. The encoded protein is CASRKRRGLDTQYF.

The chain is built from TRBV9 and TRBJ1-1; D is uncertain. The length of the CDR3 is 14 residues. V was clipped by 3 bases and J by 1 base, with 10 bases between them. Germline V gene data show CDR1 as SGDLS and CDR2 as YYNGEE. The CDR3 region is CASSETGGNTEAFF. The CDR3 DNA sequence: TGTGCCAGCAGCGAGACGGGTGGGAACACTGAAGCTTTCTTT.

This clone was found a few times. V usage is TRBV2 and J usage is TRBJ1-2, with 7 bases that match TRBD1. Trimming cost V 4 bases and J 4 bases; bases outside gene matches: 6. Germline loops: CDR1 SNHLY, CDR2 FYNNEI. This CDR3 is built from 14 residues. CDR3 residues: CASSGSGGAYGYTF. DNA of the CDR3: TGTGCCAGCAGTGGGTCAGGGGGAGCCTATGGCTACACCTTC.

The J gene is TRBJ2-1, the V gene TRBV5-4; TRBD1 matches at 9 bases. This CDR3 is built from 15 residues. Unmatched junction bases numbered 11, after V lost 4 bases and J lost 9 bases. The V gene's germline CDR1 is SGHNT and CDR2 YYREEE (reference sequence). The CDR3 DNA reads TGTGCCAGCAGCATCCTGGGACAGGGTGGAGGTGAGCAGTTCTTC. This gives the protein CASSILGQGGGEQFF. The entire variable domain, with the rest obtained from reference TRBV5-4 and TRBJ2-1, is as follows: ETGVTQSPTHLIKTRGQQVTLRCSSQSGHNTVSWYQQALGQGPQFIFQYYREEENGRGNFPPRFSGLQFPNYSSELNVNALELDDSALYLCASSILGQGGGEQFFGPGTRLTVL.

The chain combines TRBV29-1 with TRBJ1-3; D possibly corresponds to TRBD1 (6 bases). The CDR3 spans 13 residues. The ends were cut back, 6 bases at V and 1 base at J, with 10 bases in the middle. Per germline, CDR1 SQVTM and CDR2 ANQGSEA. The CDR3 DNA reads TGCAGCGTGTCAGGACAGTCTGGAAACACCATATATTTT. Its translation: CSVSGQSGNTIYF.

This chain links TRBV25-1 with TRBJ2-2; D remains ambiguous. V was cut by 5 bases and J by 1 base, with 11 bases left in between. Germline V lookup: CDR1 MGHDK, CDR2 SYGVNS. The CDR3 is 15 residues long. Here the CDR3 DNA reads TGTGCCAGCAGTCCCCTCGAACTGAACACCGGGGAGCTGTTTTTT. This translates into CASSPLELNTGELFF.

The genes are TRBV30 and TRBJ2-3, with D hard to call. Germline lookup yields CDR1 GTSNPN and CDR2 SVGIG (reference sequence). The germline V and J ends were trimmed by 3 bases and 6 bases, with 10 bases remaining between them. The CDR3 loop spans 12 amino acids. The CDR3 protein is CAWRALWDTQYF. In DNA, the CDR3 is TGTGCCTGGAGAGCCCTCTGGGATACGCAGTATTTT.

The chain employs TRBV19 and TRBJ2-6; 9 nucleotides align to TRBD1. The CDR3 loop spans 17 amino acids. The germline gives CDR1 LNHDA, CDR2 SQIVND (reference sequence). After removal of 8 bases from V and 2 bases from J, the junction contained 10 bases not matched to a gene. The CDR3 spells CASGRDRDKTGANVLTF. The CDR3 DNA is TGTGCCAGTGGTCGGGACAGGGATAAAACTGGGGCCAACGTCCTGACTTTC.

This chain links TRBV6-5 with TRBJ2-3; maybe TRBD2 (5 bases). Trimming pared 6 bases from V and 4 bases from J, leaving 17 bases between. The CDR3 runs 15 residues. Germline CDR1 reads MNHEY; CDR2 reads SVGAGI. CDR3 nucleotide sequence: TGTGCCAGCAGAGACTACCCGCACTTGGCAGATACGCAGTATTTT. Translation: CASRDYPHLADTQYF.

J is TRBJ1-2 and V is TRBV6-5, with a possible D match to TRBD1 (6 bases). CDR1 is MNHEY and CDR2 is SVGAGI in the germline V gene. The CDR3 extends over 16 amino acids. Trimming took off 0 bases at V and 3 bases at J, with 14 bases between the two ends. CDR3 in DNA: TGTGCCAGCAGTTACTCGGGGGCCCGACCCCACTATGGCTACACCTTC. The encoded protein is CASSYSGARPHYGYTF.

Only one count was recorded for this clone. The chain links TRBV29-1 to TRBJ2-1, with a tentative D call TRBD1 (6 bases). The CDR3 is made up of 15 amino acids. V was shortened by 7 bases and J by 8 bases, with 24 bases between the two germline ends. Germline-derived CDR1 and CDR2 are SQVTM and ANQGSEA. CDR3 loop: CSALLTTGNLDEQFF. Written as DNA, the CDR3 is TGCAGCGCTTTACTTACTACAGGGAATCTAGATGAGCAGTTCTTC.

The rearrangement joins TRBV27 to TRBJ1-5; TRBD1 matches at 7 bases. The length of the CDR3 is 14 residues. Germline loops: CDR1 MNHEY, CDR2 SMNVEV (reference sequence). Germline trimming cut 10 bases from V and 1 base from J; bases unmatched to any gene: 7. The CDR3 reads CATRQGSSNQPQHF. The CDR3 DNA sequence: TGTGCCACAAGACAGGGATCGAGCAATCAGCCCCAGCATTTT.

V gene TRBV19 combines with J gene TRBJ1-5; 11 bases fit TRBD1. With 3 bases clipped from V and 2 bases from J, the junction kept 3 bases outside the gene matches. The germline gives CDR1 LNHDA, CDR2 SQIVND (reference sequence). The CDR3 has 16 residues. The CDR3: CASSIAGQGGNQPQHF. In nucleotides, the CDR3 is TGTGCCAGTAGTATCGCGGGACAGGGGGGCAATCAGCCCCAGCATTTT. The whole variable domain, remainder taken from reference TRBV19 and TRBJ1-5, is DGGITQSPKYLFRKEGQNVTLSCEQNLNHDAMYWYRQDPGQGLRLIYYSQIVNDFQKGDIAEGYSVSREKKESFPLTVTSAQKNPTAFYLCASSIAGQGGNQPQHFGDGTRLSIL.

J is TRBJ1-1 and V is TRBV7-8, with D possibly matching TRBD1 (6 bases). Germline CDR1 and CDR2: SGHVS and FQNEAQ. CDR3 length: 14 residues. V was clipped by 4 bases and J by 1 base, with 10 bases between them. CDR3 residues: CASSSRTENTEAFF. The CDR3 nucleotides are TGTGCCAGCAGCTCAAGGACAGAGAACACTGAAGCTTTCTTT.

V usage is TRBV2 and J usage is TRBJ1-5; 7 bases fit TRBD1. Germline V CDR1 and CDR2: SNHLY, FYNNEI. The CDR3 runs 13 residues. V dropped 7 bases and J dropped 4; count of bases not matched to a gene: 4. CDR3 in DNA: TGTGCCAGCATGGTACAGGGGAATCAGCCCCAGCATTTT. This encodes CASMVQGNQPQHF.

The gene calls are TRBV13 and TRBJ2-7; the D is unclear. The CDR3 loop spans 15 amino acids. Germline lookup yields CDR1 PRHDT and CDR2 FYEKMQ (reference sequence). V was clipped by 5 bases and J by 1 base, with 15 bases between them. The CDR3 coding sequence is TGTGCCAGCAGCCTGCGCTCAATCCTATCCTACGAGCAGTACTTC. Residues: CASSLRSILSYEQYF.

The chain links TRBV7-7 to TRBJ2-2; D remains unclear. Trimming took off 5 bases at V and 7 bases at J, with 14 bases between the two ends. CDR3 length: 14 residues. In germline, CDR1 is SSHAT, CDR2 FNYEAQ (reference sequence). The CDR3 spells CASSKIPTGGELFF. The CDR3 DNA reads as TGTGCCAGCAGCAAGATCCCGACTGGCGGGGAGCTGTTTTTT.

This chain uses TRBV27 with TRBJ1-2, with 10 positions matching TRBD1. The CDR3 is 14 amino acids. The V gene end was trimmed by 7 bases and the J gene end by 6 bases; junction bases not matched to a gene: 8. Germline CDR1 and CDR2: MNHEY and SMNVEV (reference sequence). The CDR3 coding sequence is TGTGCCAGCACTACGACCGGGACAGGGGATGGCTACACCTTC. It encodes CASTTTGTGDGYTF.

CDR3 DNA sequence: TGCGCCAGCAGCCAAGATCCGACAGGGCAAGAGACCCAGTACTTC. Translation: CASSQDPTGQETQYF. The genes are TRBV4-3 and TRBJ2-5; TRBD1 agrees at 7 bases. The CDR3 is 15 residues long. In germline, CDR1 is LGHNA, CDR2 YSLEER. Trimming took 0 bases from V and 2 from J; bases not matched to a gene: 3.

The chain is built from TRBV10-1 and TRBJ1-2; 7 nucleotides match TRBD1. Germline-derived CDR1 and CDR2 are WNHNN and SYGVQD (reference sequence). This CDR3 is built from 16 residues. Unmatched junction bases numbered 13, after V lost 2 bases and J lost 7 bases. Here the CDR3 DNA reads TGCGCCAGCAGTGAGCCAGTACAGGGGATCTTGTTTGGCTACACCTTC. Its translation: CASSEPVQGILFGYTF.

The rearrangement links TRBV9 to TRBJ2-2; 9 nucleotides agree with TRBD2. J lost 3 bases, V lost 0 bases, and 3 bases had no gene match. There are 16 residues in the CDR3. From germline, CDR1 is SGDLS and CDR2 YYNGEE. As DNA, the CDR3 is TGTGCCAGCAGCGTAGGCGGGGGGGCGGACACCGGGGAGCTGTTTTTT. Amino acids: CASSVGGGADTGELFF.

CDR3 in DNA: TGTGCCAGTAGTATAACCCCCCCCGGACTAGCGGGGGCCAAAAACATTCAGTACTTC. Translating gives CASSITPPGLAGAKNIQYF. The chain couples TRBV19 to TRBJ2-4; 12 nucleotides align to TRBD2. The CDR3 runs 19 residues. Germline lookup yields CDR1 LNHDA and CDR2 SQIVND (reference sequence). V shed 2 bases, J shed 1 base, and the junction held 9 bases outside the gene matches. The variable domain in full, with the rest retrieved from reference TRBV19 and TRBJ2-4, is DGGITQSPKYLFRKEGQNVTLSCEQNLNHDAMYWYRQDPGQGLRLIYYSQIVNDFQKGDIAEGYSVSREKKESFPLTVTSAQKNPTAFYLCASSITPPGLAGAKNIQYFGAGTRLSVL.

The J gene is TRBJ2-3, the V gene TRBV6-5, with D possibly TRBD1 on 6 matching bases. The V gene lost 6 bases and the J gene lost 1 base, with 11 bases spanning the gap. The length of the CDR3 is 14 residues. Germline lookup yields CDR1 MNHEY and CDR2 SVGAGI. The CDR3 DNA reads as TGTGCCAGCAGCAAGGGGGTGCGCACAGATACGCAGTATTTT. Its translation is CASSKGVRTDTQYF.

The chain carries TRBV6-1 and TRBJ1-5; 7 positions match TRBD1. The CDR3 is 13 residues long. Germline V gene data show CDR1 as MNHNS and CDR2 as SASEGT. The junction had 5 bases not matched to a gene; V was cut back by 7 bases and J by 5 bases. The CDR3, as DNA: TGTGCCAGCACGGACAGGTCGCATCAGCCCCAGCATTTT. This gives the protein CASTDRSHQPQHF.

The chain is built from TRBV4-2 and TRBJ2-1; 13 bases map to TRBD2. J lost 8 bases, V lost 0 bases, and 7 bases had no gene match. CDR3 size: 17 residues. Germline CDR1 and CDR2: LGHNA and YNFKEQ. CDR3 in amino acids: CASSQDTSGGAKDEQFF. In DNA form, the CDR3 reads TGTGCCAGCAGCCAAGATACTAGCGGGGGGGCCAAGGATGAGCAGTTCTTC.

This chain links TRBV5-6 with TRBJ2-1, with 7 nucleotides matching TRBD2. Germline CDR1 SGHDT, CDR2 YYEEEE. The CDR3 totals 15 residues. Unmatched junction bases numbered 7, after V lost 0 bases and J lost 7 bases. The CDR3: CASSLGPGGGNEQFF. CDR3 DNA: TGTGCCAGCAGCTTGGGACCGGGAGGTGGGAATGAGCAGTTCTTC.